The T cell receptor beta chain described here comes from a study of spatial heterogeneity in lung cancer. Time point denoted: sample taken at primary tumor resection. Germline CDR1 reads DFQATT; CDR2 reads SNEGSKA (reference sequence). CDR3 size: 11 residues. Trimming stripped 2 bases from V and 2 bases from J, with 3 bases between. Relative to its sample, this clonotype is medium-sized. TCRdb processed the 5' RACE reads anew with MiXCR; each CDR3 protein has one entry. The table has around 2,900 distinct CDR3 sequences, roughly 18% seen once. The TCR originated in a male donor with early-stage non-small cell lung cancer. The chain links TRBV20-1 to TRBJ2-5, with no clear D. The sample was normal lung tissue next to the tumor, taken at surgery. CDR3 DNA: TGCAGTGCTAGAAAACAAGAGACCCAGTACTTC. Translating it yields CSARKQETQYF.